This TCR beta chain was sequenced in a study of response to subunit inactivated influenza vaccine. TCRdb re-called the RT-PCR reads with MiXCR, one entry per CDR3 protein. The table includes hundreds of thousands of distinct CDR3 sequences, approximately 17% detected once. This clonotype was seen a few times. CDR3 length: 18 amino acids. From germline, CDR1 is GTSNPN and CDR2 SVGIG (reference sequence). The J segment lost 0 bases and the V segment lost 2 bases, leaving 9 bases of the junction unmatched. This TCR came from a man aged 50 to 59 who received an inactivated influenza vaccine. Specimen: PBMCs from blood, collected 5 days after vaccination. This chain connects TRBV30 to TRBJ2-6; 8 bases are a match to TRBD1. The CDR3 nucleotides are TGTGCCTGGAGTCCCTTGGACAGGGCAAACTCTGGGGCCAACGTCCTGACTTTC. It encodes CAWSPLDRANSGANVLTF.